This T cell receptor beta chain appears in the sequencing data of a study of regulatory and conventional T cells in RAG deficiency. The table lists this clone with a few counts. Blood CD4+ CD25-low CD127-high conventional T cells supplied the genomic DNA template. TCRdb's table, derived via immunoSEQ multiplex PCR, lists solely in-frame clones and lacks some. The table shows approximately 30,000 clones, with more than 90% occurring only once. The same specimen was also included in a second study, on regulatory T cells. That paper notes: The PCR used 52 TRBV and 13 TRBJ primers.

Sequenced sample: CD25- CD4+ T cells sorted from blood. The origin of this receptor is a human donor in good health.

CDR3 sequence: CASKTGVREKLFF. The DNA for the CDR3 is TGTGCCAGCAAGACGGGAGTCCGGGAAAAACTGTTTTTT. The V call is TRBV2, the J call TRBJ1-4; D is unclear. The CDR3 has 13 residues. V gave up 7 bases and J gave up 8 bases, with 14 bases separating them. CDR1 SNHLY and CDR2 FYNNEI come from the germline V gene.